Sequencing of this TCR beta chain was carried out in a study of T cell changes during pregnancy in multiple sclerosis. Generated by immunoSEQ multiplex PCR, the TCRdb table keeps only in-frame clones and is missing some. Of about 87,000 clones in the sample, about 94% were seen once. This receptor was obtained from a female donor in good health, enrolled as a control in a pregnancy study. The input for sequencing was peripheral blood, taken in the third trimester of pregnancy.

The CDR3 sequence is CASRRVFRNTEAFF. Here the CDR3 DNA reads TGTGCCAGCAGACGCGTTTTTAGGAACACTGAAGCTTTCTTT. The rearrangement joins TRBV5-8 to TRBJ1-1, with D unresolved. Per the germline V gene, CDR1 is SGHTS and CDR2 is YDEGEE. The CDR3 loop spans 14 amino acids. V dropped 5 bases and J dropped 1 base, with 12 bases sitting between them.